What follows describes a single TCR beta chain. The antigen remains undetermined. CDR1 is KGHSH and CDR2 is LQKENI in the germline V gene. This CDR3 comprises 15 residues. Trimming removed 2 bases from V and 5 bases from J; junction bases left unmatched: 5. PCR primers comprised 60 Vbeta and 13 Jbeta primers. Sequencing was performed with immunoSEQ multiplex PCR; in TCRdb, only in-frame clones are kept and a portion is missing. The repertoire holds hundreds of thousands of clones, with around two thirds as singletons. This sample is drawn from a study of cytomegalovirus exposure and HLA in healthy donors. In the study overall: Earlier work reported about 110 million unique TCR beta sequences from 180 million or so T cells.

Study-level findings and limits: An analysis that was carried out later associated 15,000 to 20,000 TCR beta sequences with HLA alleles at 0.05 false discovery rate. The dataset shows that most TCR sequences were rare, while some public TCRs occurred in many donors.

Sequencing was carried out using PBMCs. The TCR comes from a female donor in good health and CMV-seronegative. This rearrangement joins TRBV18 to TRBJ2-3, with 9 nucleotides matching TRBD2. In nucleotides, the CDR3 is TGTGCCAGCTCACCAATAGCGGGAGTGGGAGATACGCAGTATTTT. Translated, it gives CASSPIAGVGDTQYF.